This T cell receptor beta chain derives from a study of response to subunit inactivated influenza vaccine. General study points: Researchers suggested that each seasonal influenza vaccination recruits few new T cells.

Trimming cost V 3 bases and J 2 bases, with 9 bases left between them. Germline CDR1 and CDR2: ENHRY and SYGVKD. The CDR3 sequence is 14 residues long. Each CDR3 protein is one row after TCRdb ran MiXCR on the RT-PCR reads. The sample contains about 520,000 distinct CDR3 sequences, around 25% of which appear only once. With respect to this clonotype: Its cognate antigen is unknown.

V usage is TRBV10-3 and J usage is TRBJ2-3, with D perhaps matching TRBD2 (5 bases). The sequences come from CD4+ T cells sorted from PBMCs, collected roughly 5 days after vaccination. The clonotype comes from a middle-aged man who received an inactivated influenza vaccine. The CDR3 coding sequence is TGTGCCATCAGTGATCAGCGGTTCACAGATACGCAGTATTTT. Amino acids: CAISDQRFTDTQYF.